Reported below is one TCR beta chain. Its antigen target is currently unknown. No clone much larger than this one lies a single base away; base qualities are absent. The sample comes from a study of neoadjuvant anti-PD-1 for oral cavity cancer (dated by TCRdb to the early 2020s). For the study in its entirety: Patients mostly received three to four biweekly doses of nivolumab at 3 mg/kg before curative-intent surgical resection. The parent correlative cohort had 12 patients and a response rate of roughly 34%. Patients without progression received a fourth nivolumab dose around day 43 and underwent definitive surgical resection on days 50-56. Responders were defined as patients with complete response, partial response or stable disease by RECIST 1.1; non-responders were defined as patients with progression. Results and caveats for the whole study, not just this receptor: Only three patients per response group were included in the TCR analyses, and the authors called for validation in larger cohorts. Higher pretreatment blood Treg/Th17 ratios correlated with both higher pretreatment blood TCRbeta clonality and lower post-treatment tumor TCRbeta clonality. After neoadjuvant nivolumab, T cell clonality (Gini index) in PBMCs was significantly higher in non-responders than in responders.

According to the study, the label for this sample's time point signals: before neoadjuvant nivolumab. Patients were newly diagnosed with stage II-IVA oral cavity squamous cell carcinoma and had received no prior systemic or radiation treatment. The cohort was composed of patients with HPV-negative, locally advanced oral cavity squamous cell carcinoma. Peripheral blood mononuclear cells were analyzed directly and were not maintained or expanded in culture. Samples were obtained from a longitudinal correlative study of a single-arm phase II trial of neoadjuvant nivolumab in oral cavity squamous cell carcinoma. Subject-matched pre- and post-treatment PBMCs and tumors from three responders and three non-responders were subjected to genomic DNA-based TCRbeta sequencing. Peripheral blood mononuclear cells were collected once before nivolumab treatment and again after treatment, at the time of surgery. The Maxwell RSC DNA from Cells kit was used to extract genomic DNA from PBMCs.

PBMC libraries used mostly 480 ng of input genomic DNA for deep sequencing, with six replicates per sample. The immunoSEQ hsTCRbeta kit was used to prepare TCRbeta libraries, following the manufacturer's instructions. Sequencing of the completed libraries took place using an Illumina NovaSeq 6000 S4 flow cell after they had been pooled to about 3 nM. The authors processed their data as follows. Raw data preprocessing and quality control were performed with the immunoSEQ Analyzer. The analysis was limited to productive rearrangements, and each clonotype was defined by a unique CDR3 amino acid sequence. Repertoire clonality was estimated as the Gini-Simpson index, which was computed with the R package tcR. Student's t test was used to compare Gini indices, while Pearson correlation assessed associations with tumor size change. In its TCRdb copy, this immuneACCESS table keeps in-frame sequences only and misses some clones. Where compared with another copy, unresolved V genes explain less than half of these, and the others have no known cause. The D gene and trimming were derived from the DNA, and the V and J assignments and clone size from that table. The table for this sample lists about 13,000 clones; around 75% of them were counted only once. The top ten clones comprise 3.1% of the sample.

The specimen comprised PBMCs, sampled before nivolumab (anti-PD-1) treatment. This clonotype was obtained from a person between 35 and 79 years old with oral cavity squamous cell carcinoma.

The nucleotides are TGTGCCAGCAGCCAGACTAGCGGAGGGACCCAAGAGACCCAGTACTTC. Translated, this gives CASSQTSGGTQETQYF. This chain joins TRBV7-3 to TRBJ2-5, and 9 bases in between align with TRBD2. The CDR3 covers 16 residues, taking in both the cysteine and the phenylalanine. Just the 48-base CDR3 DNA is kept, in frame starting at base 1. The germline V end is reduced by 5 bases and the J end by 1 base; junction bases left unmatched: 8. The germline V gene supplies CDR1 SGHTA and CDR2 FQGTGA.